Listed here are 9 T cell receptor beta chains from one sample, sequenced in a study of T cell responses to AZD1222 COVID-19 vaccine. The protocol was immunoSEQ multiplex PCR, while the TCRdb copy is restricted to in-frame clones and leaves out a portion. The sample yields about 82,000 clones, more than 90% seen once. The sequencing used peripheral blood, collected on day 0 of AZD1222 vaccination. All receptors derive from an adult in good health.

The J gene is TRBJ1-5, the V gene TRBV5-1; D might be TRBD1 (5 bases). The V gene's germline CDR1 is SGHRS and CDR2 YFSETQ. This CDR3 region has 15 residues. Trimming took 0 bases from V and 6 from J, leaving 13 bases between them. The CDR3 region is CASSLASGLGQPQHF. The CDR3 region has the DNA TGCGCCAGCAGCTTGGCCTCAGGGTTAGGTCAGCCCCAGCATTTT.

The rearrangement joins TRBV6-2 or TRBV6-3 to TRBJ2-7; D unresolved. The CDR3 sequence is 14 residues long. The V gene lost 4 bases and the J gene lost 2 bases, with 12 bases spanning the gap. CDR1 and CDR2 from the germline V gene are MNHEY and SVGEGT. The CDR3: CASSSSFGPYEQYF. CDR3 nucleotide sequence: TGTGCCAGCAGTTCCTCTTTTGGGCCCTACGAGCAGTACTTC.

For the CDR3, the DNA is TGTGCCAGCAGCTCAACAGGTCCCTACGAGCAGTACTTC. Protein: CASSSTGPYEQYF. The chain uses TRBV7-9 and TRBJ2-7; D perhaps matches TRBD1 (5 bases). The CDR3 extends over 13 amino acids. The V end was cut by 4 bases, the J end by 2 bases, with 9 bases between. Germline V lookup: CDR1 SEHNR, CDR2 FQNEAQ (reference sequence).

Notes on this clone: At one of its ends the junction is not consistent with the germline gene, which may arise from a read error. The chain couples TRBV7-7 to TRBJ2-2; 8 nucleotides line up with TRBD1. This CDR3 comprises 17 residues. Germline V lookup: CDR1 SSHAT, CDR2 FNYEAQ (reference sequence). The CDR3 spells CASSPRSGQASPGELFF. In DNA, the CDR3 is TGTGCTAGCAGCCCCCGGTCGGGACAGGCAAGCCCCGGGGAGCTGTTTTTT. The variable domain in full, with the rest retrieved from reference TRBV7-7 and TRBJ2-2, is GAGVSQSPRYKVTKRGQDVTLRCDPISSHATLYWYQQALGQGPEFLTYFNYEAQPDKSGLPSDRFSAERPEGSISTLTIQRTEQRDSAMYRCASSPRSGQASPGELFFGEGSRLTVL.

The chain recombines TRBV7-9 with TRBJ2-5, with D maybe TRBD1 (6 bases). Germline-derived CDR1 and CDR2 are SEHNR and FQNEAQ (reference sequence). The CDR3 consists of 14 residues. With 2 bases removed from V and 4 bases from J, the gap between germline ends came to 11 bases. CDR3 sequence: CASSLNTGLETQYF. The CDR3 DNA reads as TGTGCCAGCAGCTTAAATACAGGGTTAGAGACCCAGTACTTC.

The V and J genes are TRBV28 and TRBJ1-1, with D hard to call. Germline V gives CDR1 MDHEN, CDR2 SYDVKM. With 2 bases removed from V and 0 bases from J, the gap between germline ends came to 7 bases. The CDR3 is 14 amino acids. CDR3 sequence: CASSLPALNTEAFF. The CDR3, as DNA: TGTGCCAGCAGTTTACCGGCCTTGAACACTGAAGCTTTCTTT.

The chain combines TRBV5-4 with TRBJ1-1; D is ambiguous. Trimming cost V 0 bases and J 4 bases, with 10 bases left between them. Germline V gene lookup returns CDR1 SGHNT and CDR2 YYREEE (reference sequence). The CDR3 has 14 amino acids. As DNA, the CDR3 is TGTGCCAGCAGCTTGGCGGGCGTCCGCACTGAAGCTTTCTTT. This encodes CASSLAGVRTEAFF.

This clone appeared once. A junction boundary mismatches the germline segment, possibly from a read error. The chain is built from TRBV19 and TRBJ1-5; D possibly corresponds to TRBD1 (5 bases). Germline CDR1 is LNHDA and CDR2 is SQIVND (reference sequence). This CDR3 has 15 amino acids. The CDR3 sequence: CASSMGLYSNQPQHF. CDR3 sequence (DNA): TGTGCCAGCAGTATGGGACTGTATAGCAATCAGCCCCAGCATTTT.

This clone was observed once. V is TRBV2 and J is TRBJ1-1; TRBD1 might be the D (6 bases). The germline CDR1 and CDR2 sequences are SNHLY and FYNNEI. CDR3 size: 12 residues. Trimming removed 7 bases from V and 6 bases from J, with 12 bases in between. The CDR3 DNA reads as TGTGCCAGCACAATACAGGGACCTGAAGCTTTCTTT. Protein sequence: CASTIQGPEAFF. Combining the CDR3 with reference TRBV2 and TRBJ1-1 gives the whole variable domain EPEVTQTPSHQVTQMGQEVILRCVPISNHLYFYWYRQILGQKVEFLVSFYNNEISEKSEIFDDQFSVERPDGSNFTLKIRSTKLEDSAMYFCASTIQGPEAFFGQGTRLTVV.